The 8 T cell receptor beta chains below were found in one sample sequenced in a study of T cells in Graves' hyperthyroidism and ophthalmopathy. TCR beta CDR3 regions were amplified from RNA. First-round RT-PCR of the TCR CDR3 relied on the HTBI primer set. MiXCR, run by TCRdb on the multiplex PCR reads, gives a single entry per CDR3 protein. The sample holds about 520,000 distinct CDR3 sequences, around a quarter seen once. Material: blood. These receptors were obtained from a woman under 40 with Graves' ophthalmopathy.

This clonotype was seen a handful of times. The chain is built from TRBV4-2 and TRBJ2-6, with D unclear. V was pared by 1 base and J by 2 bases, with 15 bases between. This CDR3 spans 18 amino acids. Germline CDR1 reads LGHNA; CDR2 reads YNFKEQ. This CDR3 is CASSQGVGRTAGANVLTF. The CDR3 DNA reads TGTGCCAGCAGCCAAGGGGTAGGACGAACGGCTGGGGCCAACGTCCTGACTTTC.

This clonotype was picked up many times. The CDR3 nucleotides read TGTGCCTGGAGTGTAATGGGGGTCTACGAGCAGTACTTC. It translates to CAWSVMGVYEQYF. The V call is TRBV30, the J call TRBJ2-7; either TRBD1 or TRBD2 may fit D (5 bases each). V lost 0 bases to trimming and J lost 3 bases, with 9 bases between them. The CDR3 is 13 residues long. Germline CDR1 reads GTSNPN; CDR2 reads SVGIG (reference sequence).

This clonotype was picked up many times. The J gene is TRBJ1-2, the V gene TRBV28; TRBD1 might be the D (5 bases). The CDR3 has 12 residues. With 6 bases removed from V and 8 bases from J, the gap between germline ends came to 13 bases. Germline CDR1 is MDHEN and CDR2 is SYDVKM. CDR3 nucleotides: TGTGCCAGCAGCTCTCAGGGATTAGGCTACACCTTC. Translating it yields CASSSQGLGYTF.

This clonotype has a count of ten or more. This sequence joins TRBV6-5 and TRBJ2-7; D is unresolved. V lost 2 bases and J 6 bases, leaving 11 bases between the germline ends. From germline, CDR1 is MNHEY and CDR2 SVGAGI. The CDR3 sequence is 13 residues long. CDR3 protein: CASSYPSLGEQYF. CDR3 nucleotides: TGTGCCAGCAGTTACCCCTCATTAGGCGAGCAGTACTTC.

This clonotype showed up many times. CDR3: CASTLTLQETQYF. CDR3 DNA sequence: TGTGCCAGCACTCTGACTCTACAAGAGACCCAGTACTTC. The chain employs TRBV6-1 and TRBJ2-5, with no clear D. Germline V gene lookup returns CDR1 MNHNS and CDR2 SASEGT. The length of the CDR3 is 13 residues. The V gene lost 7 bases and the J gene lost 2 bases, with 11 bases spanning the gap.

Points on this clonotype: This likely comes from a read error, as the CDR3 has no conserved phenylalanine or tryptophan at its end. The rearrangement links TRBV19 to TRBJ1-1; D is perhaps TRBD1 (5 bases). The CDR3 is 13 residues long. The germline V gene encodes CDR1 LNHDA and CDR2 SQIVND (reference sequence). CDR3 coding DNA: TGTGCCAGTAGCATAGGGGTCGGGGCTGAAGCTTTCTAT. Translation gives CASSIGVGAEAFY.

The table lists this clonotype with many counts. The V gene is TRBV7-9, the J gene TRBJ2-5; TRBD2 is a possible D gene (7 bases). Germline CDR1 is SEHNR and CDR2 is FQNEAQ (reference sequence). There are 16 residues in the CDR3. The germline V and J ends were trimmed by 5 bases and 4 bases, with 20 bases remaining between them. The chain's CDR3 is CASSPRWGGPGETQYF. The CDR3 DNA sequence: TGTGCCAGCAGCCCGAGATGGGGGGGGCCGGGAGAGACCCAGTACTTC. The complete variable domain, with remaining parts taken from reference TRBV7-9 and TRBJ2-5, reads DTGVSQNPRHKITKRGQNVTFRCDPISEHNRLYWYRQTLGQGPEFLTYFQNEAQLEKSRLLSDRFSAERPKGSFSTLEIQRTEQGDSAMYLCASSPRWGGPGETQYFGPGTRLLVL.

This clonotype was counted ten times or more. The genes are TRBV7-2 and TRBJ2-5; 14 bases are a match to TRBD2. Germline CDR1 and CDR2: SGHTA and FQGNSA. This CDR3 comprises 16 residues. V dropped 8 bases and J dropped 0; count of bases not matched to a gene: 5. The CDR3 region is CASGRLAGGYQETQYF. CDR3 bases: TGTGCCAGCGGTCGACTAGCGGGGGGGTACCAAGAGACCCAGTACTTC.